Shown below are 8 T cell receptor beta chains from a single sample sequenced in a study of T cells in Graves' hyperthyroidism and ophthalmopathy. Amplification of TCR beta CDR3 regions used RNA as the template. HTBI primers were employed in a first-round RT-PCR of the TCR CDR3. TCRdb reanalysed the multiplex PCR reads using MiXCR and keeps one entry per CDR3 protein. The profile covers under 700,000 distinct CDR3 sequences, with roughly 46% appearing a single time and roughly 8.2% taken by the ten largest. Sequences were obtained from peripheral blood or thyroid tissue (not recorded which). These receptors were collected from a woman in her late teens or twenties with Graves' hyperthyroidism.

This clonotype was counted between two and nine times. The chain combines TRBV6-4 with TRBJ1-1; no firm D call. The CDR3 has 13 residues. Germline CDR1 reads MRHNA; CDR2 reads SNTAGT. Trimming shortened V by 6 bases and J by 0 bases, and 8 bases separated the two germline ends. CDR3 in amino acids: CASSRYMNTEAFF. The DNA for the CDR3 is TGTGCCAGCAGCAGATACATGAACACTGAAGCTTTCTTT.

The V gene is TRBV10-3, the J gene TRBJ1-5, with D perhaps TRBD1 (6 bases). V shed 4 bases and J shed 9 bases, with 13 bases lying between them. In germline, CDR1 is ENHRY, CDR2 SYGVKD. The CDR3 consists of 13 residues. CDR3 residues: CAISVDSARPQHF. CDR3 DNA sequence: TGTGCCATCAGTGTGGACAGTGCCAGGCCCCAGCATTTT.

This clonotype was observed many times. This chain joins TRBV7-2 and TRBJ2-2, with D unresolved. Germline assignment: CDR1 SGHTA and CDR2 FQGNSA. The V end was cut by 1 base, the J end by 4 bases, with 7 bases between. The CDR3 contains 14 residues. The CDR3 DNA follows: TGTGCCAGCAGCTTAGGCAGTCCCACCGGGGAGCTGTTTTTT. It encodes CASSLGSPTGELFF.

This chain uses TRBV7-9 with TRBJ2-7; D is undetermined. CDR1 is SEHNR and CDR2 is FQNEAQ in the germline V gene (reference sequence). Trimming cost V 4 bases and J 2 bases, with 15 bases left between them. The CDR3 loop spans 15 amino acids. The CDR3 protein is CASSSWADRTYEQYF. The CDR3 nucleotides read TGTGCCAGCAGCTCGTGGGCGGATAGGACCTACGAGCAGTACTTC.

CDR3 in amino acids: CASSVVVQGARTGELFF. The CDR3 DNA sequence: TGTGCCAGCAGCGTAGTGGTCCAGGGGGCACGTACCGGGGAGCTGTTTTTT. This rearrangement joins TRBV12-3 or TRBV12-4 to TRBJ2-2; TRBD1 matches at 8 bases. J lost 5 bases, V lost 6 bases, and 14 bases had no gene match. The CDR3 is 17 residues long.

On this clonotype itself: The conserved phenylalanine or tryptophan is not found at the CDR3 terminus, so this likely reflects a read error. V gene TRBV2 combines with J gene TRBJ2-7; no clear D gene. V was shortened by 2 bases and J by 1 base, with 9 bases between the two germline ends. The CDR3 loop spans 14 amino acids. CDR1 and CDR2 from the germline V gene are SNHLY and FYNNEI. This CDR3 is CASSEPRRSYEQYL. CDR3 nucleotide sequence: TGTGCCAGCAGTGAACCTAGAAGGTCCTACGAGCAGTACCTC.

This clonotype was observed a handful of times. The chain joins TRBV9 to TRBJ2-7, with D possibly being TRBD2 (5 bases). Deletions cut 4 bases from V and 5 bases from J, with 10 bases between. Germline CDR1 reads SGDLS; CDR2 reads YYNGEE. The length of the CDR3 is 12 residues. CDR3 amino acids: CASSQAADEQYF. DNA for the CDR3: TGTGCCAGCAGCCAAGCGGCAGACGAGCAGTACTTC.

The chain has TRBV19 and TRBJ1-2; a weak D match, TRBD1 (5 bases). Germline loops: CDR1 LNHDA, CDR2 SQIVND (reference sequence). The length of the CDR3 is 14 residues. V lost 6 bases to trimming and J lost 8 bases, with 19 bases between them. The CDR3 DNA reads as TGTGCCAGTAGGCTACTGGACACATTAGGAGGCTACACCTTC. This encodes CASRLLDTLGGYTF. Full variable domain (missing parts from reference TRBV19 and TRBJ1-2): DGGITQSPKYLFRKEGQNVTLSCEQNLNHDAMYWYRQDPGQGLRLIYYSQIVNDFQKGDIAEGYSVSREKKESFPLTVTSAQKNPTAFYLCASRLLDTLGGYTFGSGTRLTVV.